This T cell receptor beta chain derives from a study of blood T cell repertoires in COVID-19. Germline CDR1 SGHNT, CDR2 YYREEE (reference sequence). J was trimmed by 0 bases and V by 3 bases; bases with no gene match: 13. This CDR3 is built from 20 residues. TCRdb's table, derived via immunoSEQ multiplex PCR, lists solely in-frame clones and lacks some. This sample has approximately 290,000 clones, with roughly 84% found just once. The V and J genes are TRBV5-4 and TRBJ1-6, with TRBD1 matching over 9 bases. The TCR originated in a person aged 70 to 85 with COVID-19, enrolled during active disease. Sequencing was carried out using peripheral blood. CDR3 in DNA: TGTGCCAGCAGCTGGGGGACAGGGAAGACGCCCAGCTCCTATAATTCACCCCTCCACTTT. Its translation is CASSWGTGKTPSSYNSPLHF.